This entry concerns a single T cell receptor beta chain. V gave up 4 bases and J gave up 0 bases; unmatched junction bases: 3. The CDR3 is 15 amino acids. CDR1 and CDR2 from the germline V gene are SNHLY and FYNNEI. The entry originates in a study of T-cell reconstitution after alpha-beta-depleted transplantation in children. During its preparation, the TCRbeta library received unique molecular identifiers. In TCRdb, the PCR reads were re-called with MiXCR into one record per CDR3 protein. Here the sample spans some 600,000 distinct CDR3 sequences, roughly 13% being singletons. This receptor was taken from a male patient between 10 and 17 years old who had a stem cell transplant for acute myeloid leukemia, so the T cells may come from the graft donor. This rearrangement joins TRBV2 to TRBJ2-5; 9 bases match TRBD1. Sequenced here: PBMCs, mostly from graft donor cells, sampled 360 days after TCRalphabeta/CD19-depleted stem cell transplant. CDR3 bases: TGTGCCAGCAGTGGGGGGACAGGGAACCAAGAGACCCAGTACTTC. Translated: CASSGGTGNQETQYF.